These 2 T cell receptor beta chains came from one sample sequenced in a study of shared clonotypes between healthy human individuals. Here immunoSEQ multiplex PCR was the method, and the copy in TCRdb shows in-frame clones only, minus some. The table lists more than 1,200,000 clones, 98% of them singletons, with approximately 0.38% in the top ten. Sequencing was performed on naive CD4+ T cells sorted from blood. Subset of the sample: CD45RA+ positively selected. The receptors originated from a man younger than 45 in good health.

The chain employs TRBV21-1 and TRBJ2-5. TRBV21-1 is an annotated pseudogene. The CDR3 is 12 residues long. The CDR3 DNA reads TGTGCCAGCAGCACCACCTGCCCAACCCAGTACTTC. It specifies CASSTTCPTQYF.

This sequence joins TRBV5-4 and TRBJ2-1, with D unresolved. Deletions cut 0 bases from V and 10 bases from J, with 17 bases between. This CDR3 has 15 residues. Germline V lookup: CDR1 SGHNT, CDR2 YYREEE (reference sequence). CDR3 DNA: TGTGCCAGCAGCTTGGTCCCACCCCCGGCTGGGGAGCAGTTCTTC. Protein product: CASSLVPPPAGEQFF.